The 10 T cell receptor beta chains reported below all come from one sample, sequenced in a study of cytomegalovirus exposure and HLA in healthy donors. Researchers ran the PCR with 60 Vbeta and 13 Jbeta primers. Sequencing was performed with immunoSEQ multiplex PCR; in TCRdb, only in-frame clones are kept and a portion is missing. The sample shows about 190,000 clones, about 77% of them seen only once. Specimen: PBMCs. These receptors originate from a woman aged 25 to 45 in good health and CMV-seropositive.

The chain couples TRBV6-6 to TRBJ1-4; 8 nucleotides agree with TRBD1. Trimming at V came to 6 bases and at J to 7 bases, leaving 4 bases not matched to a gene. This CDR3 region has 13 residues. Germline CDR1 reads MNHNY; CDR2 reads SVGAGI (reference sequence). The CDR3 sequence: CASSDRGGEKLFF. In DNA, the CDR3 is TGTGCCAGCAGCGACAGGGGCGGTGAAAAACTGTTTTTT.

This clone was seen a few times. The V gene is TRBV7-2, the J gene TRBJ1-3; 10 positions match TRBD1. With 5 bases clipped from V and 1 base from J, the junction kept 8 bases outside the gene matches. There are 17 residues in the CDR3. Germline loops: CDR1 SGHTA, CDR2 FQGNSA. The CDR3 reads CASSPGLGQGSGNTIYF. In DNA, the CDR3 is TGTGCCAGCAGCCCAGGGTTGGGACAGGGGTCTGGAAACACCATATATTTT.

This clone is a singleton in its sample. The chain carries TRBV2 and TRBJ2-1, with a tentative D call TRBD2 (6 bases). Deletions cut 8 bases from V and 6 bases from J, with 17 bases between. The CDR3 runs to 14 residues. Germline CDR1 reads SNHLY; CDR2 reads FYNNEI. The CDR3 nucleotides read TGTGCCAGCTCCAGGTCATGGAGGGGCAATGAGCAGTTCTTC. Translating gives CASSRSWRGNEQFF.

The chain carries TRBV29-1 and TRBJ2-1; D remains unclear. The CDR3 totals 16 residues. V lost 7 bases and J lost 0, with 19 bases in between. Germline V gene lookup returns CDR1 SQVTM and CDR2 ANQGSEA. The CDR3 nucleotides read TGCAGCGGCCGTGATGAAGCGCCAAGCTCCTACAATGAGCAGTTCTTC. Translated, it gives CSGRDEAPSSYNEQFF.

DNA of the CDR3: TGTGCCAGCACCACCCGGGGACAGGGGGTGAAATCCACTCGGAACACTGAAGCTTTCTTT. Protein product: CASTTRGQGVKSTRNTEAFF. The rearrangement uses TRBV21-1 and TRBJ1-1; the DNA was not compared with TRBD1, the D call given in the table. TRBV21-1 is a pseudogene segment. The CDR3 runs 20 residues.

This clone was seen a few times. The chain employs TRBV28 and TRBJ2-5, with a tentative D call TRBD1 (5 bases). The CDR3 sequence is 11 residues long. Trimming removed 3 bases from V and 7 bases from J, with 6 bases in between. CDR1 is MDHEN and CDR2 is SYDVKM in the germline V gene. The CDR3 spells CASSLGRTQYF. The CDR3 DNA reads TGTGCCAGCAGTTTGGGGCGGACCCAGTACTTC.

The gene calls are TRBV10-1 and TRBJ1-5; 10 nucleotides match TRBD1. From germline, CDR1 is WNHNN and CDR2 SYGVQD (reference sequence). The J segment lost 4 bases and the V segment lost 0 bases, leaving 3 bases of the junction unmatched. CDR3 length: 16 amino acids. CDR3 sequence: CASSESDRGRNQPQHF. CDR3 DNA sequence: TGCGCCAGCAGTGAGTCGGACAGGGGGAGGAATCAGCCCCAGCATTTT.

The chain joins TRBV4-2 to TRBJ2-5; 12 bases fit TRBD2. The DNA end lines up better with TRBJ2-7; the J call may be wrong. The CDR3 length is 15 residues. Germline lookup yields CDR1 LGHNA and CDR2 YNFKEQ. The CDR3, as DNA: TGTGCCAGCAGCCAGGGACTAGCGGGTGGTTACGAGCAGTACTTC. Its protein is CASSQGLAGGYEQYF.

CDR3 amino acids: CASRGDRGRFWETQYF. CDR3 bases: TGTGCCAGCAGGGGGGACAGGGGGCGTTTTTGGGAGACCCAGTACTTC. This chain links TRBV2 with TRBJ2-5, with 12 bases fitting TRBD1. The CDR3 covers 16 residues. The germline CDR1 and CDR2 sequences are SNHLY and FYNNEI. V gave up 6 bases and J gave up 5 bases; unmatched junction bases: 10.

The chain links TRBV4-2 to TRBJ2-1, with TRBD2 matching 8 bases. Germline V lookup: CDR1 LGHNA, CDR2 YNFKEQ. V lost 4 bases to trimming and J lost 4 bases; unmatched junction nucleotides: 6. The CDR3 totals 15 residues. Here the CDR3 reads CASSLEREPYNEQFF. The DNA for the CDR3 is TGTGCCAGCAGCCTCGAGCGGGAGCCTTACAATGAGCAGTTCTTC.